Described below is a single T cell receptor (beta chain) sequence and its context. Its cognate antigen is unknown. TCRdb keeps only in-frame clones here, not all; method: immunoSEQ multiplex PCR. The repertoire consists of under 70,000 clones, with 74% occurring once and the leading ten covering 2% to 2.5%. This record comes from a study of vaccination effects on CD4 cells after COVID-19. Culture proceeded for approximately 10 days, and CD4+ T cells were then isolated. Subjects were given two BNT162b2 or mRNA-1273 vaccine doses. Recipients of the vaccine had no prior SARS-CoV-2 infection and negative nucleocapsid antibodies. This sequence was found in a human donor who received a COVID-19 vaccine. Sequenced here: CD4+ T cells from PBMCs cultured without peptide, sampled after COVID-19 vaccination.

DNA of the CDR3: TGTGCCATCACCCCAGGAGCGGGGTTTAGCTCCTACAATGAGCAGTTCTTC. This codes for CAITPGAGFSSYNEQFF. The genes are TRBV10-3 and TRBJ2-1; 7 bases map to TRBD2. Germline loops: CDR1 ENHRY, CDR2 SYGVKD. With 7 bases clipped from V and 0 bases from J, the junction kept 12 bases outside the gene matches. The CDR3 totals 17 residues.